What follows are 3 T cell receptor beta chains derived from one specimen sequenced in a study of T cell responses to AZD1222 COVID-19 vaccine (dated by TCRdb to 2020 to 2023). The method was the immunoSEQ multiplex PCR assay. TCRdb took over this immuneACCESS table, retaining in-frame rearrangements with V and J assigned. Such tables are incomplete; in checked studies, under half of the missing clones stem from an unresolved V gene, and the remainder is unexplained. The table for this sample lists around 150,000 clones; around 95% of them were counted only once. Of the sample, over 1% falls within the top ten clones. The sample's time point label is to be understood as: baseline before first vaccination. This sample comprised peripheral blood, obtained on day 0 of AZD1222 vaccination. These TCRs come from an adult in good health.

This clone came up once. The rearrangement joins TRBV11-3 to TRBJ2-3, with unresolved D. V was trimmed by 3 bases and J by 9 bases, leaving 7 bases between them. From germline, CDR1 is SGHNT and CDR2 YENEEA. The CDR3 loop spans 11 amino acids. This CDR3 is CASSFGSTQYF. The CDR3 nucleotides read TGTGCCAGCAGCTTCGGGTCCACGCAGTATTTT. Using reference TRBV11-3 and TRBJ2-3 for the parts outside the CDR3, the full variable domain is EAGVVQSPRYKIIEKKQPVAFWCNPISGHNTLYWYLQNLGQGPELLIRYENEEAVDDSQLPKDRFSAERLKGVDSTLKIQPAELGDSAVYLCASSFGSTQYFGPGTRLTVL.

The gene calls are TRBV18 and TRBJ2-7, with D perhaps TRBD1 or TRBD2 (5 bases each). The CDR3 sequence is 13 residues long. V lost 1 base, J lost 4 bases, and 8 bases lay in between. Per the germline V gene, CDR1 is KGHSH and CDR2 is LQKENI. The CDR3 sequence is CASSPRREYEQYV. CDR3 coding DNA: TGTGCCAGCTCACCACGCAGGGAGTACGAGCAGTACGTC.

The rearrangement links TRBV19 to TRBJ2-3; no clear D gene. CDR3 length: 12 amino acids. The V gene lost 3 bases and the J gene lost 3 bases, with 4 bases spanning the gap. The V gene's germline CDR1 is LNHDA and CDR2 SQIVND (reference sequence). The CDR3: CASSIQTDTQYF. CDR3 bases: TGTGCCAGTAGTATCCAGACAGATACGCAGTATTTT. Using reference TRBV19 and TRBJ2-3 for the parts outside the CDR3, the full variable domain is DGGITQSPKYLFRKEGQNVTLSCEQNLNHDAMYWYRQDPGQGLRLIYYSQIVNDFQKGDIAEGYSVSREKKESFPLTVTSAQKNPTAFYLCASSIQTDTQYFGPGTRLTVL.